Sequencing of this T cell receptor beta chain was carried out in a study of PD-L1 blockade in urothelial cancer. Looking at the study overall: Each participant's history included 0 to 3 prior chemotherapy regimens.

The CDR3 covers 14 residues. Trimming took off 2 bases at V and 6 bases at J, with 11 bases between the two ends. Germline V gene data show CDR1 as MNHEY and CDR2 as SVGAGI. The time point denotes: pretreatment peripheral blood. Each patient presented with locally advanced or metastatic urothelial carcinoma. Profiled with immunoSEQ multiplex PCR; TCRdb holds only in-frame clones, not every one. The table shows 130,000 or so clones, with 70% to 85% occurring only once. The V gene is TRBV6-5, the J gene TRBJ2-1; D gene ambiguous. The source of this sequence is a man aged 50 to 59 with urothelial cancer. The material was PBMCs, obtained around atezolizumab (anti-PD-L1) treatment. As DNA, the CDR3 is TGTGCCAGCAGTTACACAAGATCTGCCAATGAGCAGTTCTTC. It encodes CASSYTRSANEQFF.